The clone carrying this T cell receptor (beta chain) was seen a single time. Its specificity is not known. The data belong to a study of radiation and T cells in renal cell carcinoma. Study results and limitations: From baseline, blood top tumor clonotypes peaked at 2 weeks post-radiation.

Germline loops: CDR1 LGHNT, CDR2 FRNRAP. The CDR3 has 17 residues. Losses at the gene ends were 1 base for V and 4 bases for J; bases not matched to a gene: 9. The sample's time point: blood 2 weeks post-SBRT. The treatment: 15 Gy SBRT to primary tumor, nephrectomy 4 weeks later. Using immunoSEQ multiplex PCR, the repertoire was profiled, and TCRdb retains in-frame clones only, with some absent. Among over 55,000 clones, roughly 72% were seen once, and the ten largest hold over 6%. V is TRBV12-5 and J is TRBJ2-3; 9 nucleotides line up with TRBD2. The sample was blood, taken from a patient whose treatment included radiotherapy and nephrectomy. The sequence was collected from a man aged 60-69 years with renal cell carcinoma. The CDR3, as DNA: TGTGCTAGTGGTTTGGGTAGCGGGAGAAAAGCGGCAGATACGCAGTATTTT. Amino acid sequence: CASGLGSGRKAADTQYF.